This T cell receptor (beta chain) was retrieved from a study of tumor-infiltrating lymphocytes in glioblastoma multiforme. The study, taken as a whole, reports: Functional subtype sorting of these T cells was not performed. RNA-based TCR sequencing may distort clone frequencies, since cells carry unequal TCR transcript numbers.

Three nested ARM-PCR rounds with V-beta and C-beta primers built TCRB libraries. Input was approximately 0.5 ug total RNA, reverse-transcribed with a C-beta primer. Unique molecular identifiers were not described for the libraries. TCRdb re-derived calls from the multiplex PCR reads in MiXCR, one entry per CDR3 protein. The sample holds 10,000 to 15,000 distinct CDR3 sequences; around three fifths are singletons and the top ten take around 33%. As concerns this clonotype: The target antigen is unknown. At one of its ends the junction is not consistent with the germline gene, which may arise from a read error.

This CDR3 is 13 amino acids long. This chain joins TRBV12-3 or TRBV12-4 and TRBJ1-5, with D unresolved. The sequence was collected from a male donor with glioblastoma. Specimen: brain tumor tissue. In DNA, the CDR3 is TGTGCCAGCAGTTTAGGTTCAAATCGGCCCCAGCATTTT. This gives the protein CASSLGSNRPQHF.